This T cell receptor (beta chain) was identified in a study of shared clonotypes between healthy human individuals. The study's findings and limits: Clonotype sharing among the donors was expected to vary with sequencing depth.

The study used about 90 million PBMCs per unsorted sample for genomic DNA. The repertoire was sequenced with immunoSEQ multiplex PCR; TCRdb's copy has only in-frame clones and lacks some. The sample comprises around 450,000 clones, around 79% of which are singletons, and around 14% rests with the top ten. The table lists this clone with a count of one. Its antigen is not known. This sequence was found in a woman aged 35 to 49 in good health. Some clones in this sample may be carry-over from other donors' samples. Specimen: PBMCs.

The CDR3 spells CASSYLTGAYNEQFF. CDR3 coding DNA: TGTGCCAGCAGCTATCTCACGGGGGCCTACAATGAGCAGTTCTTC. V is TRBV11-3 and J is TRBJ2-1, with D perhaps matching TRBD2 (6 bases). From germline, CDR1 is SGHNT and CDR2 YENEEA. The CDR3 runs 15 residues. V lost 4 bases and J 2 bases, leaving 12 bases between the germline ends.